A single sample is the source of the 32 T cell receptor beta chains below, sequenced in a study of T cells in Graves' hyperthyroidism and ophthalmopathy (dated by TCRdb to the late 2010s). Library method: multiplex PCR. Sequenced on an Illumina HiSeq 2000. Amplification of TCR beta CDR3 regions was carried out from RNA transcripts. The first round of RT-PCR for the TCR CDR3 was performed with the HTBI primer set and the Qiagen OneStep RT-PCR kit. TCRdb redid the processing of the public reads, applying fastp at Q25 and MiXCR, and retained in-frame beta chains. CDR3 protein sequences are deduplicated, and each keeps its most common genes and DNA. Present in this sample are some 300,000 distinct CDR3 sequences, around 15% of which were seen just once. The leading ten clones occupy 7.9% of the sample. The sequenced sample was blood. These receptors were obtained from a woman in her 40s with Graves' hyperthyroidism.

This clonotype was picked up many times. The chain links TRBV28 to TRBJ1-4, with 12 bases lining up with TRBD1. In germline, CDR1 is MDHEN, CDR2 SYDVKM. Trimming cost V 6 bases and J 10 bases; bases outside gene matches: 9. This CDR3 has 15 amino acids. CDR3 protein: CASSITGTGGGKLFF. CDR3 bases: TGTGCCAGCAGCATAACCGGGACAGGGGGCGGAAAACTGTTTTTT.

This clonotype was seen ten or more times. This chain links TRBV24-1 with TRBJ2-1, with TRBD2 identical over 7 bases. Germline V gene lookup returns CDR1 KGHDR and CDR2 SFDVKD. The CDR3 extends over 15 amino acids. The trim removed 5 bases at V and 8 bases at J, leaving 11 bases unmatched. CDR3 protein: CATSAVEAGFDEQFF. In nucleotides, the CDR3 is TGTGCCACCAGTGCGGTCGAAGCGGGATTTGATGAGCAGTTCTTC.

This clonotype was detected only a few times. J is TRBJ2-3 and V is TRBV10-3; the match to TRBD1 covers 11 bases. J gave up 0 bases and V 3 bases, and 2 bases lay outside the gene matches. Looked up from germline, CDR1 is ENHRY and CDR2 is SYGVKD. The CDR3 consists of 16 residues. CDR3 bases: TGTGCCATCAGTGACGGACAGGGGGCCAGCACAGATACGCAGTATTTT. Translated, it gives CAISDGQGASTDTQYF.

This clonotype has only a few counts. The chain uses TRBV20-1 and TRBJ2-7; 9 nucleotides match TRBD1. Germline trimming cut 0 bases from V and 3 bases from J; bases unmatched to any gene: 6. Germline values: CDR1 DFQATT, CDR2 SNEGSKA (reference sequence). The CDR3 has 15 amino acids. CDR3 sequence: CSARDRGTGHYEQYF. The CDR3 bases are TGCAGTGCTAGAGATCGGGGGACAGGGCACTACGAGCAGTACTTC.

This clonotype was observed many times. The V gene is TRBV6-1, the J gene TRBJ2-7; maybe TRBD2 (6 bases). The CDR3 covers 13 residues. CDR1 and CDR2 from the germline V gene are MNHNS and SASEGT. Deletions cut 6 bases from V and 3 bases from J, with 12 bases between. CDR3 protein: CASRMAGSYEQYF. The CDR3 nucleotides read TGTGCCAGCAGGATGGCGGGAAGCTACGAGCAGTACTTC.

As regards this clonotype: Its ends do not fully match the called genes, so a read error is possible. The CDR3 nucleotides read TGTGCCACCAGTGACAACAGGATCCAAGAGACCCGGTACTTC. Translated, it gives CATSDNRIQETRYF. This sequence joins TRBV24-1 and TRBJ2-5; possible D gene TRBD1, 5 bases. The CDR3 spans 14 residues. In germline, CDR1 is KGHDR, CDR2 SFDVKD.

This clonotype was detected many times. The chain employs TRBV19 and TRBJ1-1; 8 nucleotides align to TRBD1. Germline lookup yields CDR1 LNHDA and CDR2 SQIVND (reference sequence). Trimming took 8 bases from V and 5 from J; bases not matched to a gene: 7. The CDR3 contains 13 residues. The CDR3 is CASGQGARTEAFF. In DNA form, the CDR3 reads TGTGCCAGTGGGCAGGGGGCGAGGACTGAAGCTTTCTTT.

This clonotype was recorded many times. CDR3 coding DNA: TGCAGTGCTAGGCCCGCTAGCGGCCAAGAGACCCAGTACTTC. Its protein product is CSARPASGQETQYF. The chain employs TRBV20-1 and TRBJ2-5; 7 nucleotides align to TRBD2. CDR3 length equals 14 residues. The V and J ends lost 3 bases and 1 base, in that order; junction bases with no gene match: 5. CDR1 and CDR2 from the germline V gene are DFQATT and SNEGSKA (reference sequence).

This clonotype has a handful of counts. This rearrangement joins TRBV6-1 to TRBJ2-7, with no clear D. The CDR3 totals 14 residues. Per the germline V gene, CDR1 is MNHNS and CDR2 is SASEGT. Trimming shortened V by 5 bases and J by 2 bases, and 13 bases separated the two germline ends. CDR3 sequence reads: CASSPIDGTYEQYF. The CDR3 bases are TGTGCCAGCAGTCCAATTGACGGAACCTACGAGCAGTACTTC.

This clonotype was seen at least ten times. The chain recombines TRBV29-1 with TRBJ1-2; D remains unclear. The CDR3 runs 13 residues. V dropped 0 bases and J dropped 2 bases, with 7 bases sitting between them. Germline values: CDR1 SQVTM, CDR2 ANQGSEA. For the CDR3, the DNA is TGCAGCGTTGAAGAGTGGACCAACTATGGCTACACCTTC. It encodes CSVEEWTNYGYTF.

In this sample, this clonotype turned up many times. The V and J genes are TRBV12-3 or TRBV12-4 and TRBJ2-6; D gene unclear. V was pared by 5 bases and J by 3 bases, with 11 bases between. The CDR3 length is 15 residues. CDR3 bases: TGTGCCAGCAGTCCACAGCCTTTTGGGGCCAACGTCCTGACTTTC. Its protein product is CASSPQPFGANVLTF.

This clonotype was counted between two and nine times. The chain employs TRBV20-1 and TRBJ2-5, with D perhaps TRBD2 (6 bases). The CDR3 is made up of 13 amino acids. Germline values: CDR1 DFQATT, CDR2 SNEGSKA (reference sequence). Trimming took 1 base from V and 5 from J, leaving 11 bases between them. The CDR3 region is CSARVGRGETQYF. The CDR3 DNA follows: TGCAGTGCTAGAGTCGGGAGAGGTGAGACCCAGTACTTC.

There are many counts of this clonotype. This chain joins TRBV30 and TRBJ1-1; D not certain. The CDR3 length is 13 residues. Per the germline V gene, CDR1 is GTSNPN and CDR2 is SVGIG (reference sequence). Between the trimmed V and J ends, which lost 4 bases and 3 bases, there was a span of 12 bases. The CDR3 nucleotides are TGTGCCTGGAAGATGACGGATTACACTGAAGCTTTCTTT. Residues: CAWKMTDYTEAFF.

The genes are TRBV15 and TRBJ2-5; TRBD2 agrees at 7 bases. Losses at the gene ends were 9 bases for V and 2 bases for J; bases not matched to a gene: 15. The CDR3 consists of 16 residues. The V gene's germline CDR1 is LNHNV and CDR2 YYDKDF (reference sequence). The CDR3 reads CATKALLAETQETQYF. The CDR3 coding sequence is TGTGCCACAAAAGCCCTTCTAGCGGAGACTCAAGAGACCCAGTACTTC.

This clonotype was counted ten times or more. V gene TRBV7-9 combines with J gene TRBJ1-6, with 8 bases fitting TRBD1. V lost 4 bases and J lost 7; bases outside the gene matches: 3. This CDR3 is 14 amino acids long. The germline gives CDR1 SEHNR, CDR2 FQNEAQ (reference sequence). The CDR3 is CASSWDRLNSPLHF. In DNA, the CDR3 is TGTGCCAGCAGCTGGGACAGGCTAAATTCACCCCTCCACTTT.

CDR3 bases: TGCGCCAGTCTACCTTTACCAGGCCCCCAGGCAGATACGCAGTATTTT. Protein sequence: CASLPLPGPQADTQYF. V gene TRBV4-1 combines with J gene TRBJ2-3; D not resolved. Per germline, CDR1 MGHRA and CDR2 YSYEKL. The CDR3 consists of 16 residues. Between the trimmed V and J ends, which lost 9 bases and 4 bases, there was a span of 23 bases.

This clonotype was counted a few times. This chain joins TRBV9 and TRBJ2-3; no definite D call. This CDR3 contains 16 residues. Germline V gene lookup returns CDR1 SGDLS and CDR2 YYNGEE. V was shortened by 0 bases and J by 0 bases, with 11 bases between the two germline ends. The CDR3 region is CASSVGGSPSTDTQYF. In nucleotides, the CDR3 is TGTGCCAGCAGCGTAGGCGGATCACCTAGCACAGATACGCAGTATTTT.

This clonotype showed up many times. The rearrangement links TRBV20-1 to TRBJ2-1; 8 positions match TRBD1. Germline lookup yields CDR1 DFQATT and CDR2 SNEGSKA (reference sequence). V shed 1 base, J shed 5 bases, and the junction held 16 bases outside the gene matches. CDR3 length: 18 residues. The CDR3, as DNA: TGCAGTGCTAGAGGGGACCAGGGGGCGCTGGTGGGGCACAATGAGCAGTTCTTC. It translates to CSARGDQGALVGHNEQFF.

This clonotype came up many times. This rearrangement joins TRBV20-1 to TRBJ2-3; D is undetermined. Germline V gene data show CDR1 as DFQATT and CDR2 as SNEGSKA (reference sequence). This CDR3 region has 16 residues. Trimming shortened V by 6 bases and J by 0 bases, and 19 bases separated the two germline ends. The CDR3 DNA sequence: TGCAGTGCCAACACGTTGAGTGCAGGTAGCACAGATACGCAGTATTTT. It translates to CSANTLSAGSTDTQYF.

This clonotype was observed at least ten times. The J gene is TRBJ1-2, the V gene TRBV6-1, with a weak D call TRBD1 (5 bases). Germline values: CDR1 MNHNS, CDR2 SASEGT. The CDR3 has 15 amino acids. Between the trimmed V and J ends, which lost 6 bases and 1 base, there was a span of 15 bases. The CDR3 DNA sequence: TGTGCCAGCAGCCAGGGACGGATCTTTAACTATGGCTACACCTTC. Translating gives CASSQGRIFNYGYTF.

This clonotype occurred many times. The chain uses TRBV7-6 and TRBJ1-5, with TRBD1 as a possible D gene (6 bases). V was trimmed by 2 bases and J by 0 bases, leaving 8 bases between them. Germline V gene sequence: CDR1 SGHVS, CDR2 FNYEAQ. This CDR3 comprises 15 residues. CDR3 sequence reads: CASSLSGVSNQPQHF. The DNA of the CDR3 is TGTGCCAGCAGCTTATCAGGGGTTAGCAATCAGCCCCAGCATTTT.

This clonotype occurred many times. The V gene is TRBV5-1, the J gene TRBJ2-7, with D unresolved. The CDR3 sequence is 12 residues long. Germline V CDR1 and CDR2: SGHRS, YFSETQ. V lost 3 bases and J 4 bases, leaving 8 bases between the germline ends. CDR3 in amino acids: CASSSDGYEQYF. CDR3 coding DNA: TGCGCCAGCAGCTCCGACGGATACGAGCAGTACTTC. Using reference TRBV5-1 and TRBJ2-7 for the parts outside the CDR3, the full variable domain is KAGVTQTPRYLIKTRGQQVTLSCSPISGHRSVSWYQQTPGQGLQFLFEYFSETQRNKGNFPGRFSGRQFSNSRSEMNVSTLELGDSALYLCASSSDGYEQYFGPGTRLTVT.

This clonotype was seen repeatedly, ten times or more. The rearrangement links TRBV2 to TRBJ1-5; the D is unclear. V was cut by 6 bases and J by 6 bases, with 15 bases left in between. The CDR3 runs 14 residues. Germline V lookup: CDR1 SNHLY, CDR2 FYNNEI. The CDR3 DNA sequence: TGTGCCAGCAGCGCCGGGATCAGAGCTCAGCCCCAGCATTTT. Translation: CASSAGIRAQPQHF.

This clonotype showed up just once. The chain couples TRBV2 to TRBJ2-1; D gene unclear. V gave up 7 bases and J gave up 9 bases, with 13 bases separating them. The CDR3 is 12 amino acids. Germline V gives CDR1 SNHLY, CDR2 FYNNEI. The CDR3 DNA sequence: TGTGCCAGCAACCTAGGTCCTGGTGAGCAGTTCTTC. Encoded protein: CASNLGPGEQFF.

This clonotype was recorded many times. The rearrangement links TRBV11-3 to TRBJ1-6; the D gene is possibly TRBD1 (6 bases). V gave up 6 bases and J gave up 12 bases, with 18 bases separating them. Germline loops: CDR1 SGHNT, CDR2 YENEEA. This CDR3 contains 14 residues. CDR3 residues: CASSYRGQAIPLHF. The CDR3 nucleotides are TGTGCCAGCAGTTACCGGGGGCAGGCTATACCCCTCCACTTT.

This clonotype was counted many times. The CDR3 DNA follows: TGTGCCAGCAGTTTCGGGGACAGGGGAAATGGCTACACCTTC. Encoded protein: CASSFGDRGNGYTF. This rearrangement joins TRBV28 to TRBJ1-2, with 10 bases matching TRBD1. CDR3 size: 14 residues. The ends lost 3 bases at V and 6 bases at J; junction bases unmatched: 4. Germline V gene lookup returns CDR1 MDHEN and CDR2 SYDVKM.

This chain connects TRBV2 to TRBJ1-5, with TRBD1 matching over 8 bases. From germline, CDR1 is SNHLY and CDR2 FYNNEI. With 3 bases clipped from V and 10 bases from J, the junction kept 2 bases outside the gene matches. This CDR3 is 12 amino acids long. The chain's CDR3 is CASSDQGAPQHF. The CDR3 coding sequence is TGTGCCAGCAGTGACCAGGGGGCTCCCCAGCATTTT.

In nucleotides, the CDR3 is TGTGCCAGCAGCGATGGGGGAGGGCGTGAGCAGTTCTTC. Its translation is CASSDGGGREQFF. The chain carries TRBV9 and TRBJ2-1, with 7 bases matching TRBD2. The CDR3 extends over 13 amino acids. Germline-derived CDR1 and CDR2 are SGDLS and YYNGEE. Trimming took 3 bases from V and 9 from J; bases not matched to a gene: 6.

This clonotype was recorded at least ten times. The chain recombines TRBV27 with TRBJ1-5, with unresolved D. CDR1 and CDR2 (germline): MNHEY, SMNVEV (reference sequence). The length of the CDR3 is 15 residues. With 4 bases removed from V and 3 bases from J, the gap between germline ends came to 13 bases. The CDR3 region has the DNA TGTGCCAGCAGTTCCCTACCGCTACCCAATCAGCCCCAGCATTTT. Protein product: CASSSLPLPNQPQHF.

The V gene is TRBV5-8, the J gene TRBJ2-5; TRBD2 matches at 7 bases. This CDR3 is 13 amino acids long. Trimming cost V 4 bases and J 14 bases; bases outside gene matches: 14. CDR1 is SGHTS and CDR2 is YDEGEE in the germline V gene. This CDR3 is CASSEGTTQLIYF. CDR3 nucleotide sequence: TGTGCCAGCAGCGAAGGGACTACCCAACTCATTTACTTC.

This clonotype was recorded at least ten times. Here the CDR3 reads CAVRDSSFGEQFF. The DNA of the CDR3 is TGCGCCGTCCGGGACTCCTCCTTCGGTGAGCAGTTCTTC. The rearrangement joins TRBV5-1 to TRBJ2-1; the D gene is possibly TRBD2 (6 bases). The CDR3 has 13 residues. Trimming cost V 10 bases and J 9 bases, with 20 bases left between them. From germline, CDR1 is SGHRS and CDR2 YFSETQ.

This clonotype was seen ten or more times. The chain carries TRBV12-3 or TRBV12-4 and TRBJ2-2; a possible D gene is TRBD2 (5 bases). The CDR3 covers 15 residues. Trimming removed 6 bases from V and 7 bases from J, with 18 bases in between. The CDR3 loop reads CASRTWALEDGELFF. The CDR3 bases are TGTGCCAGCAGAACCTGGGCCTTGGAGGACGGGGAGCTGTTTTTT.